Listed below are T cell receptor beta chains from one sample, sequenced in a study of T cells in Graves' hyperthyroidism and ophthalmopathy. One entry per CDR3 protein results from TCRdb running MiXCR on the multiplex PCR reads. Among some 380,000 distinct CDR3 sequences listed, roughly 14% were seen once. Sequencing input: blood. The receptors were sampled from a man aged 30 to 45 with Graves' hyperthyroidism that later progressed to Graves' ophthalmopathy. The CDR3 runs from the conserved cysteine through the conserved F or W. D genes are given only for firm matches. Only some rows state a clone size, as once, few, many or a class for expanded clones.

d_gene,abundance,j_gene,v_gene,CDR3nt,CDR3aa
.,.,TRBJ2-1,TRBV12-3/TRBV12-4,TGTGCCAGCAGTTTCGAGCTCTACAATGAGCAGTTCTTC,CASSFELYNEQFF
TRBD2,many,TRBJ2-3,TRBV5-1,TGCGCCAGCAGCTCCAGCGGGGGGGGCACAGATACGCAGTATTTT,CASSSSGGGTDTQYF
.,.,TRBJ1-4,TRBV20-1,TGCAGTGCCGTAAACGGGGGAGGCGATGAAAAACTGTTTTTT,CSAVNGGGDEKLFF
TRBD1,few,TRBJ1-2,TRBV5-4,TGTGCCAGCAGCTTGGGCGAGAACAGGGGGCGAGATGGCTACACCTTC,CASSLGENRGRDGYTF
TRBD1,many,TRBJ1-1,TRBV11-3,TGTGCCAGCAGCATTACAGGGGTCACTGAAGCTTTCTTT,CASSITGVTEAFF
.,many,TRBJ2-2,TRBV9,TGTGCCAGCAGCGTAGAAAACACCGGGGAGCTGTTTTTT,CASSVENTGELFF
TRBD2,.,TRBJ2-2,TRBV5-6,TGTGCCAGCAGCTTACTAGCGGCTACCGGGGAGCTGTTTTTT,CASSLLAATGELFF
.,many,TRBJ2-6,TRBV12-3/TRBV12-4,TGTGCCAGCAGTTCCTCGACAGAAAGCTCTGGGGCCAACGTCCTGACTTTC,CASSSSTESSGANVLTF
TRBD1,many,TRBJ2-2,TRBV7-6,TGTGCCAGCAGCTTACAGACAGGGGCCGGGGAGCTGTTTTTT,CASSLQTGAGELFF
.,few,TRBJ2-7,TRBV9,TGTGCCAGCAGCGTAGGGTGGGGTTTAGGCTACGAGCAGTACTTC,CASSVGWGLGYEQYF
.,many,TRBJ2-7,TRBV6-1,TGTGCCAGCAGTGTGCAGCTTCATCCCTACGAGCAGTACTTC,CASSVQLHPYEQYF
TRBD1,.,TRBJ1-1,TRBV5-6,TGTGCCAGCAGCTTGGCCTTCACCGGGACAGGGCTGAACACTGAAGCTTTCTTT,CASSLAFTGTGLNTEAFF
.,.,TRBJ2-7,TRBV18,TGTGCCAGCTCACCAGGGAGGGACACAATCTACGAGCAGTACTTC,CASSPGRDTIYEQYF
.,.,TRBJ2-7,TRBV6-1,TGTGCCAGCAAAAAACCTGCTTTAGGGTCCTACGAGCAGTACTTC,CASKKPALGSYEQYF
.,few,TRBJ2-1,TRBV20-1,TGCAGTGCTAGAGTGTACAATGAGCAGTTCTTC,CSARVYNEQFF
.,many,TRBJ1-5,TRBV18,TGTGCCAGCACCCCAGATCGCAATCAGCCCCAGCATTTT,CASTPDRNQPQHF
.,many,TRBJ1-2,TRBV27,TGTGCCAGCAGCATGGACAGCAGCTATGGCTACACCTTC,CASSMDSSYGYTF
.,few,TRBJ1-6,TRBV6-5,TGTGCCAGCAGTTACTCCGGGACAATCAATTCACCCCTCCACTTT,CASSYSGTINSPLHF
.,many,TRBJ1-4,TRBV12-3/TRBV12-4,TGTGCCAGCAGCCGCAGGGGAGGGTTTAATGAAAAACTGTTTTTT,CASSRRGGFNEKLFF
.,many,TRBJ2-7,TRBV7-9,TGTGCCAGCAGACCCGACTCGAGCCCCACGTACGAGCAGTACTTC,CASRPDSSPTYEQYF
TRBD1,many,TRBJ2-5,TRBV2,TGTGCCAGCAGTGGACAGGGGATGGGAGAGACCCAGTACTTC,CASSGQGMGETQYF
TRBD1,.,TRBJ1-1,TRBV9,TGTGCCAGCAGCGGGGGGGGACAGGGGAGATTGAACACTGAAGCTTTCTTT,CASSGGGQGRLNTEAFF
.,many,TRBJ2-2,TRBV6-1,TGTGCCAGCAGTGAGAAGACAGACTCCACCGGGGAGCTGTTTTTT,CASSEKTDSTGELFF
.,few,TRBJ1-5,TRBV30,TGTGCCTGGAGTGTAAAATATCGGACAGAGAATCAGCCCCAGCATTTT,CAWSVKYRTENQPQHF
TRBD2,many,TRBJ2-5,TRBV11-2,TGTGCCAGCAGCTTAGATCCGCGGGGGGCTCTCCGGGCCCAGTACTTC,CASSLDPRGALRAQYF
.,few,TRBJ2-1,TRBV18,TGTGCCAGCTCACCCTGGGACTCCAGCTCCTACAATGAGCAGTTCTTC,CASSPWDSSSYNEQFF
TRBD1,few,TRBJ1-6,TRBV6-1,TGTGCCAGCAGTGAATTGGACAGGGGATTATATTCACCCCTCCACTTT,CASSELDRGLYSPLHF
.,many,TRBJ1-2,TRBV20-1,TGCAGTGCTAGAGATTGGGGGGAAAACTATGGCTACACCTTC,CSARDWGENYGYTF
TRBD1,many,TRBJ2-1,TRBV7-9,TGTGCCAGCAGCTCGGTTTGGGACAGCAGTTACAATGAGCAGTTCTTC,CASSSVWDSSYNEQFF
TRBD2,many,TRBJ2-7,TRBV3-1,TGTGCCAGCAGCCAAGGCGAGGCTAGCGGGGGCTACGAGCAGTACTTC,CASSQGEASGGYEQYF
.,.,TRBJ1-5,TRBV6-1,TGTGCCAGCAGTGAATTCAGGGACGGTCAGCCCCAGCATTTT,CASSEFRDGQPQHF
.,.,TRBJ1-2,TRBV19,TGTGCCAGTAGCCGGGACGGAAAGAACTATGGCTACACCTTC,CASSRDGKNYGYTF
TRBD1,many,TRBJ2-3,TRBV7-6,TGTGCCAGCAGCCCGACAGGGCCCTTCACAGATACGCAGTATTTT,CASSPTGPFTDTQYF
.,.,TRBJ2-4,TRBV6-1,TGTGCCAGCAGTTATGAAAACATTCAGTACTTC,CASSYENIQYF
.,.,TRBJ1-2,TRBV9,TGTGCCAGCAGCGCAAATAGCGGGAGAATGTCTTATGGCTACACCTTC,CASSANSGRMSYGYTF
.,few,TRBJ2-1,TRBV12-3/TRBV12-4,TGTGCCAGCAGTGGCCCGGAGGGGTTGGCCTACAATGAGCAGTTCTTC,CASSGPEGLAYNEQFF
TRBD1,many,TRBJ2-1,TRBV3-1,TGTGCCAGCAGCCAAAGGGCCGGGACAGGGCCCTACAATGAGCAGTTCTTC,CASSQRAGTGPYNEQFF
.,.,TRBJ2-7,TRBV28,TGTGCCAGCAGTCCACTCCTGGGCAACGAGCAGTACTTC,CASSPLLGNEQYF
.,few,TRBJ2-3,TRBV6-1,TGTGCCAGCAGCGAACTAGCTTATACGCAGTATTTT,CASSELAYTQYF
.,many,TRBJ2-3,TRBV28,TGTGCCAGCAGTACTCGAAATACGCAGTATTTT,CASSTRNTQYF
.,many,TRBJ1-1,TRBV20-1,TGCAGTGCTAAATCGATCAACACGGGACACGCGAACACTGAAGCTTTCTTT,CSAKSINTGHANTEAFF
.,many,TRBJ2-2,TRBV2,TGTGCCAGCAGTGAAGATTCGGGCTCGGGGGAGCTGTTTTTT,CASSEDSGSGELFF
TRBD1,many,TRBJ1-5,TRBV6-1,TGTGCCACCTCCCCCGGGACAGGGAACAATCAGCCCCAGCATTTT,CATSPGTGNNQPQHF
.,.,TRBJ1-1,TRBV13,TGTGCCAGCAGCTTAACCGCCGGGACGGAAAAAGTTGAAGCTTTCTTT,CASSLTAGTEKVEAFF
TRBD1,many,TRBJ2-3,TRBV28,TGTGCCAGCAGGGGGGGACAGGGGGGAGCAGATACGCAGTATTTT,CASRGGQGGADTQYF
.,many,TRBJ1-5,TRBV18,TGTGCCAGCTCACCCGGGGTTAGGAATCAGCCCCAGCATTTT,CASSPGVRNQPQHF
.,.,TRBJ2-2,TRBV7-9,TGTGCCAGCAGCTTCAGGGCGAACACCGGGGAGCTGTTTTTT,CASSFRANTGELFF
TRBD1,.,TRBJ2-2,TRBV9,TGTGCCAGCAGCGTAGGGGACAGTATCGGGTCCACCGGGGAGCTGTTTTTT,CASSVGDSIGSTGELFF
TRBD2,few,TRBJ2-1,TRBV30,TGTGCCTGGGTTAAGCGGGGGGGCTCCTACAATGAGCAGTTCTTC,CAWVKRGGSYNEQFF
.,many,TRBJ1-1,TRBV6-1,TGTGCCAGCACTGCCAATGGCATGAACACTGAAGCTTTCTTT,CASTANGMNTEAFF
TRBD2,few,TRBJ2-5,TRBV7-3,TGTGCCGGCAGCCGGAGCGGGGGGGGGGGAGAGACCCAGTACTTC,CAGSRSGGGGETQYF
.,few,TRBJ1-5,TRBV28,TGTGCCAGCCGGACGAGGGTCCCCCTCCGATTAGGGCCCCAGCATTTT,CASRTRVPLRLGPQHF
.,.,TRBJ1-1,TRBV12-3/TRBV12-4,TGTGCCAGCACCTCGGGACACGTCACTGAAGCTTTCTTT,CASTSGHVTEAFF
TRBD1,few,TRBJ2-1,TRBV20-1,TGCAGTGCTAGAGATGGTGCCTACAGGGGTACCTCCAATGAGCAGTTCTTC,CSARDGAYRGTSNEQFF
.,.,TRBJ2-7,TRBV7-8,TGTGCCAGCAGCTTACGACAGTCCGGGCAGTACTTC,CASSLRQSGQYF
TRBD1,many,TRBJ1-1,TRBV5-1,TGCGCCAGCAGCCCCGGGACAGGGGCGGACACTGAAGCTTTCTTT,CASSPGTGADTEAFF
.,many,TRBJ1-1,TRBV9,TGTGCCAGCAGCGTTGCAGGCATGAACACTGAAGCTTTCTTT,CASSVAGMNTEAFF
.,.,TRBJ1-3,TRBV19,TGTGCCAGTAGTATAGGACCGCTCTCTGGAAACACCATATATTTT,CASSIGPLSGNTIYF
TRBD1,few,TRBJ2-7,TRBV5-4,TGTGCCAGCAGCCCTGGGACAGGGAGTTACCACGAGCAGTACTTC,CASSPGTGSYHEQYF
.,many,TRBJ1-1,TRBV20-1,TGCAGTGCCCCTGGAATGGGGATGAACACTGAAGCTTTCTTT,CSAPGMGMNTEAFF